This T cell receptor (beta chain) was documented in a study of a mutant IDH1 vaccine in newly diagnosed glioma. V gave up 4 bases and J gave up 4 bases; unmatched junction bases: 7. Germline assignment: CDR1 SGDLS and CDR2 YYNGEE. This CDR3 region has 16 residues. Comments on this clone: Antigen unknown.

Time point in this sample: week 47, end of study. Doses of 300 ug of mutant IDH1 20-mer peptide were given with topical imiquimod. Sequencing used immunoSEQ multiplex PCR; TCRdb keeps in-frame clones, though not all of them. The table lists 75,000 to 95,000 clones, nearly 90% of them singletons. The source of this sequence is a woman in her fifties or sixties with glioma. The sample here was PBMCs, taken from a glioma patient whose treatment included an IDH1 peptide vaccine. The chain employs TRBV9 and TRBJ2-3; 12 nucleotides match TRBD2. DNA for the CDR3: TGTGCCAGCAGCACCCGACTAGCGGGAGACGCAGATACGCAGTATTTT. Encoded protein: CASSTRLAGDADTQYF.